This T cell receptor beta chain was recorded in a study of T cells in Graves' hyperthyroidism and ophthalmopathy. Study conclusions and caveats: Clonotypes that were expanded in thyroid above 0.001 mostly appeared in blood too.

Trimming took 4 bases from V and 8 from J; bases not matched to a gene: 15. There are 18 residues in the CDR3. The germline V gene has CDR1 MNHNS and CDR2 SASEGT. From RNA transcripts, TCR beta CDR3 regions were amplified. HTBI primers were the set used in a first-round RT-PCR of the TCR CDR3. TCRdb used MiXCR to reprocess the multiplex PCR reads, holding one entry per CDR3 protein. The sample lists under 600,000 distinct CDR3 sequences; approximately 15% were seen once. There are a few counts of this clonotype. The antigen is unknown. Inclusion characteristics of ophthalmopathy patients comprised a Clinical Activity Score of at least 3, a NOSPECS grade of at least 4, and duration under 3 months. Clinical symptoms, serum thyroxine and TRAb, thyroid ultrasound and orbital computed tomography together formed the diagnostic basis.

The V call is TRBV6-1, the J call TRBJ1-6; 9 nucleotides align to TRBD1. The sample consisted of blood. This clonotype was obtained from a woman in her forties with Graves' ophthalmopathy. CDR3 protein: CASSAPGTGSWNHSPLHF. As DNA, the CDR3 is TGTGCCAGCAGTGCCCCCGGGACAGGGAGTTGGAATCATTCACCCCTCCACTTT.